Given below is one T cell receptor beta chain in context. Which antigen it targets is not known. No base quality information exists; no much larger clone differs at one position. The immunoSEQ Assay, a bias-controlled multiplex PCR, was used to amplify TCRbeta CDR3 regions from genomic DNA. The paper's processing steps were these. The number of nucleated cells in each sample was estimated by amplification of reference gene primers within the assay. To quantify the absolute abundance of each unique TCRbeta CDR3 rearrangement, sequence reads were collapsed and filtered. Productive Simpson clonality was computed per sample as the square root of Simpson's diversity index over productive rearrangements. In TCRdb, the immuneACCESS table is reduced to in-frame sequences with V and J assigned. These tables do not hold every clone; where another copy was compared, an unresolved V gene accounts for under half, and the others remain unexplained. From that table come the V and J calls and clone size; the DNA was used to work out D and trimming. The sample yields about 39,000 clones; about 80% were counted once. Of the sample, under 9.5% is held by the ten largest clones.

The CDR3 numbers 14 residues from cysteine through phenylalanine. Left in the record is the CDR3 DNA by itself, 42 bases read in frame from the first base. CDR1 is given as SNHLY and CDR2 as FYNNEI, both from the germline V gene. Trimming takes 2 bases from V and 8 bases from J, and the germline ends sit 15 bases apart. These data belong to a study of blood T cell repertoires in COVID-19 (dated by TCRdb to 2020 to 2021). For context, the study as a whole: Samples from collaborators originated in the United States, Italy and Spain and spanned both the acute and convalescent phases of COVID-19. The samples were drawn from the first 160 participants of the ongoing ImmuneRACE study and from 1,254 subjects provided by 6 global collaborators. Where available, HLA class I and class II types were taken from metadata supplied by the sample provider and were not determined by assay-based typing. The material from the prospective study consisted of cDNA or gDNA derived from T cells, B-cell-depleted T cells, or PBMCs. The repertoires were released in a freely available public database meant as a resource for research on the immune response to SARS-CoV-2. The sample metadata nearly always contained a de-identified subject ID, COVID-19 status, age in years and sex. The dataset comprised deeply sampled blood TCRbeta repertoires from subjects exposed to, actively infected with, or recovered from COVID-19. The study at large found these results: Clinical and demographic metadata were provided uncurated, with the amount varying by source and participant.

Each collaborating institution followed its own protocols to collect whole blood in K2EDTA tubes. For TCRbeta analysis, collaborators shipped samples in one of three forms: frozen whole blood, isolated PBMCs, or DNA extracted from either of those sample types. Sequencing used peripheral blood. The receptor's source is a man in his 70s with active or convalescent COVID-19. Rearrangement joined TRBV2 to TRBJ1-1; no confident D gene assignment can be made. The encoded CDR3 is CASSEIGGALEAFF. The nucleotide sequence reads as follows: TGTGCCAGCAGTGAAATCGGCGGAGCGCTGGAAGCTTTCTTT.